This is a list of T cell receptor beta chains from one sample in a study of cytomegalovirus exposure and HLA in healthy donors. Produced via immunoSEQ multiplex PCR; TCRdb's table is partial and in-frame only. The sample carries tens of thousands of clones, about four fifths recorded once. The sequenced sample was PBMCs. The receptors originated from a man between 18 and 35 years old in good health and CMV-seronegative. Both conserved end residues are trimmed from each CDR3. Clone size is stated in some rows and not others, as once, few, many or a class when expanded.

CDR3 protein: ASSIRVRDEAF
J gene: TRBJ1-1
V gene: TRBV7-9
clone size: -

CDR3 protein: ASSVSSGGSYNEQF
J gene: TRBJ2-1
V gene: TRBV10-1
clone size: once

CDR3 protein: AWSPGQIYEQY
J gene: TRBJ2-7
V gene: TRBV30
clone size: -

CDR3 protein: ASSMGDRDETQY
J gene: TRBJ2-5
V gene: TRBV19
clone size: -

CDR3 protein: ASSGASGAYNEQF
J gene: TRBJ2-1
V gene: TRBV9
clone size: -

CDR3 protein: ASSLTGTGRSYEQY
J gene: TRBJ2-7
V gene: TRBV23-1
clone size: -

CDR3 protein: ASSLSMASYNSPLH
J gene: TRBJ1-6
V gene: TRBV5-5
clone size: once

CDR3 protein: ASLSNREQLYGYT
J gene: TRBJ1-2
V gene: TRBV28
clone size: few

CDR3 protein: ASSLQGASRNTEAF
J gene: TRBJ1-1
V gene: TRBV7-2
clone size: -

CDR3 protein: ASSQDRRPEGAF
J gene: TRBJ1-1
V gene: TRBV4-3
clone size: -

CDR3 protein: ATTPETGGGEQY
J gene: TRBJ2-7
V gene: TRBV2
clone size: -

CDR3 protein: ASKDRGLSYEQY
J gene: TRBJ2-7
V gene: TRBV6-5
clone size: -

CDR3 protein: SVVVRGRDTEAF
J gene: TRBJ1-1
V gene: TRBV29-1
clone size: -

CDR3 protein: ASSPQTGTTGELF
J gene: TRBJ2-2
V gene: TRBV5-1
clone size: -

CDR3 protein: ASSYGEKLF
J gene: TRBJ1-4
V gene: TRBV19
clone size: few

CDR3 protein: AWDKSSGNTIY
J gene: TRBJ1-3
V gene: TRBV30
clone size: -

CDR3 protein: ASSLWTGPKETQY
J gene: TRBJ2-5
V gene: TRBV27
clone size: -

CDR3 protein: ASSLAGSYEQY
J gene: TRBJ2-7
V gene: TRBV19
clone size: -

CDR3 protein: ASSLYRELYEQY
J gene: TRBJ2-7
V gene: TRBV5-5
clone size: -

CDR3 protein: ASSPLPGATHIILRGTQY
J gene: TRBJ2-3
V gene: TRBV5-8
clone size: -

CDR3 protein: ASRPGKQVLGRQGHEQY
J gene: TRBJ2-7
V gene: TRBV28
clone size: -